This TCR beta chain was recovered during a study of Graves' ophthalmopathy and Graves' hyperthyroidism. Amplification targeted the TCR beta CDR3 regions, with RNA transcripts as the source material. Scientists carried out first-round RT-PCR using HTBI primers and then a second-round multiplex PCR. TCRdb reprocessed the multiplex PCR reads with MiXCR, giving one entry per CDR3 protein. The table shows about 220,000 distinct CDR3 sequences, with 20% to 25% occurring only once. Study findings and constraints: Using a 13-signature model, the authors split ophthalmopathy from stable hyperthyroidism, with about 90% sensitivity and roughly 83% specificity.

This clonotype was seen ten or more times. Its antigen is undetermined. There are 14 residues in the CDR3. From germline, CDR1 is MNHNS and CDR2 SASEGT. V lost 7 bases, J lost 10 bases, and 12 bases stayed unmatched. Certain patients, namely those with other autoimmune diseases, uncontrolled infections, pregnancy or lactation, were excluded. Serum thyroxine and TRAb, along with clinical symptoms, thyroid ultrasound and orbital computed tomography, were what diagnosis relied on. The sample comprised peripheral blood. The chain has TRBV6-1 and TRBJ1-2, with 10 bases matching TRBD1. The clonotype comes from a woman in her forties or fifties with Graves' ophthalmopathy. In nucleotides, the CDR3 is TGTGCCAGCACCCAAACTTCGGGACAGGGGAACTACACCTTC. Its translation is CASTQTSGQGNYTF.